This is a list of T cell receptor beta chains from one sample in a study of blood T cells in healthy people across ages. TCRdb itself ran the 5' RACE reads through MiXCR, one entry per CDR3 protein. This table holds 500,000 to 650,000 distinct CDR3 sequences, around a quarter found once. Separately, the same data were catalogued under a study of T cells of mothers and their children.

Sequencing input: blood. These receptors all stem from a boy under 10 years old in good health. CDR3s include the opening cysteine and the closing phenylalanine or tryptophan. Each record gives: V gene, J gene, D gene, CDR3 length, clone size, CDR3 DNA, CDR3 protein. D genes are given only for firm matches. Expanded clones get a size class; other rows say once, few or many, or leave the size out.

v_call: TRBV12-3/TRBV12-4
j_call: TRBJ2-2
d_call: -
cdr3_length: 14
clone_size: few
cdr3_nt: TGTGCCAGCAGTTTAGGACAATTCACCGGGGAGCTGTTTTTT
cdr3_aa: CASSLGQFTGELFF

v_call: TRBV20-1
j_call: TRBJ2-1
d_call: TRBD2
cdr3_length: 17
clone_size: -
cdr3_nt: TGCAGTGCTAGAGATCTCGGGGGACTAGCGGGGGACAATGAGCAGTTCTTC
cdr3_aa: CSARDLGGLAGDNEQFF

v_call: TRBV4-3
j_call: TRBJ2-7
d_call: -
cdr3_length: 17
clone_size: -
cdr3_nt: TGCGCCAGCAGCCAAGGACCCGGCCAAAGCCACCCCTACGAGCAGTACTTC
cdr3_aa: CASSQGPGQSHPYEQYF

v_call: TRBV12-3/TRBV12-4
j_call: TRBJ2-7
d_call: TRBD2
cdr3_length: 15
clone_size: -
cdr3_nt: TGTGCCAGCAGCTTTAGCGGGGGGACCCTCTACGAGCAGTACTTC
cdr3_aa: CASSFSGGTLYEQYF

v_call: TRBV29-1
j_call: TRBJ2-7
d_call: TRBD1
cdr3_length: 13
clone_size: -
cdr3_nt: TGCAGCGCCCGGGACAGGGTTACCGACGAGCAGTACTTC
cdr3_aa: CSARDRVTDEQYF

v_call: TRBV25-1
j_call: TRBJ2-1
d_call: -
cdr3_length: 14
clone_size: -
cdr3_nt: TGTGCCAGCAGTGAACCCGGGACCACAAATGAGCAGTTCTTC
cdr3_aa: CASSEPGTTNEQFF

v_call: TRBV25-1
j_call: TRBJ1-4
d_call: -
cdr3_length: 14
clone_size: many
cdr3_nt: TGTGCCAGCCAAAGCGGTGGGGCGCGGGAAAAACTGTTTTTT
cdr3_aa: CASQSGGAREKLFF

v_call: TRBV5-6
j_call: TRBJ2-3
d_call: -
cdr3_length: 11
clone_size: once
cdr3_nt: TGTGTCAGCAGCTTGTATAGGGCGCAGTATTTT
cdr3_aa: CVSSLYRAQYF

v_call: TRBV7-9
j_call: TRBJ2-5
d_call: TRBD1
cdr3_length: 15
clone_size: few
cdr3_nt: TGTGCCAGCAGCTCTACAGGGGGCGTAGGGGAGACCCAGTACTTC
cdr3_aa: CASSSTGGVGETQYF

v_call: TRBV29-1
j_call: TRBJ1-5
d_call: TRBD1
cdr3_length: 14
clone_size: few
cdr3_nt: TGCAGCGTAGCAGACAGGGCAAGCAATCAGCCCCAGCATTTT
cdr3_aa: CSVADRASNQPQHF

v_call: TRBV25-1
j_call: TRBJ2-1
d_call: -
cdr3_length: 16
clone_size: -
cdr3_nt: TGTGCCAGCAGTGAATTGTTCGGAACCGTCTACAATGAGCAGTTCTTC
cdr3_aa: CASSELFGTVYNEQFF

v_call: TRBV12-3/TRBV12-4
j_call: TRBJ2-3
d_call: -
cdr3_length: 18
clone_size: -
cdr3_nt: TGTGCCAGCAGTCCTCTAATCCCGTCGACGGCCCGCGGGGATACGCAGTATTTT
cdr3_aa: CASSPLIPSTARGDTQYF

v_call: TRBV11-2
j_call: TRBJ2-3
d_call: TRBD2
cdr3_length: 16
clone_size: -
cdr3_nt: TGTGCCAGCAGCCTTGAGGGACTAGCGGTCACAGATACGCAGTATTTT
cdr3_aa: CASSLEGLAVTDTQYF

v_call: TRBV3-1
j_call: TRBJ2-1
d_call: -
cdr3_length: 14
clone_size: -
cdr3_nt: TGTGCCAGCAGCCAGGATCTAGTGCTGAATGAGCAGTTCTTC
cdr3_aa: CASSQDLVLNEQFF

v_call: TRBV6-1
j_call: TRBJ2-3
d_call: TRBD2
cdr3_length: 17
clone_size: few
cdr3_nt: TGTGCCAGCAGTCGTCGCTTAGCGGGGGCGAGCACAGATACGCAGTATTTT
cdr3_aa: CASSRRLAGASTDTQYF

v_call: TRBV7-2
j_call: TRBJ2-1
d_call: TRBD2
cdr3_length: 14
clone_size: few
cdr3_nt: TGTGCCAGCAGCCCGAGCGGGAGGGGCTATGAGCAGTTCTTC
cdr3_aa: CASSPSGRGYEQFF

v_call: TRBV27
j_call: TRBJ2-1
d_call: TRBD2
cdr3_length: 15
clone_size: many
cdr3_nt: TGTGCCAGCAGTTCGACTAGCGGGAGTTACAATGAGCAGTTCTTC
cdr3_aa: CASSSTSGSYNEQFF

v_call: TRBV25-1
j_call: TRBJ2-3
d_call: -
cdr3_length: 15
clone_size: few
cdr3_nt: TGTGCCAGCAGTGACTTCTCGGGGTCTGGGGATACGCAGTATTTT
cdr3_aa: CASSDFSGSGDTQYF

v_call: TRBV10-3
j_call: TRBJ1-2
d_call: -
cdr3_length: 13
clone_size: -
cdr3_nt: TGTGCCATCAGCAGGGCTTCAAACTATGGCTACACCTTC
cdr3_aa: CAISRASNYGYTF

v_call: TRBV6-6
j_call: TRBJ2-4
d_call: -
cdr3_length: 14
clone_size: few
cdr3_nt: TGTGCCAGCATCAACGGAGGGGGCCCCAACATTCAGTACTTC
cdr3_aa: CASINGGGPNIQYF

v_call: TRBV11-1
j_call: TRBJ2-2
d_call: -
cdr3_length: 13
clone_size: -
cdr3_nt: TGTGCCAGCAGCTCCCCACTCATTGGGGAGCTGTTTTTT
cdr3_aa: CASSSPLIGELFF

v_call: TRBV11-2
j_call: TRBJ2-5
d_call: -
cdr3_length: 11
clone_size: few
cdr3_nt: TGTGCCAGCAGCTTAGGTTCGGAACTTGTCTTC
cdr3_aa: CASSLGSELVF

v_call: TRBV7-9
j_call: TRBJ1-1
d_call: -
cdr3_length: 12
clone_size: -
cdr3_nt: TGTGCCAGCAGCTTAGATGATAGGAAAGCTTTCTTT
cdr3_aa: CASSLDDRKAFF